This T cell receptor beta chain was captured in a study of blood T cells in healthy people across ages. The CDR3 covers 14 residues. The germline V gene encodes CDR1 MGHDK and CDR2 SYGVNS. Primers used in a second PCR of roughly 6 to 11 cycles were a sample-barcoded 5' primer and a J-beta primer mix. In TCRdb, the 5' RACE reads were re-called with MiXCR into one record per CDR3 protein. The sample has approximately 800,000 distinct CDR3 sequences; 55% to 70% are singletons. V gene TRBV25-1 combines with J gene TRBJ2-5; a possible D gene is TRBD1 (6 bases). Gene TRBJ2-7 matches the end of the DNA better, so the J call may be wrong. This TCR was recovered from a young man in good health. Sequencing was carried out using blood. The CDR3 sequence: CASSVWGHRHEQYF. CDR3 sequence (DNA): TGTGCCAGCAGTGTCTGGGGACATCGCCACGAGCAGTACTTC.